The rows below give T cell receptor beta chains drawn from one sample of a study of siplizumab effects on memory and regulatory T cells. The table came from immunoSEQ multiplex PCR; TCRdb's copy has only in-frame clones and leaves some out. The sample consists of 70,000 to 90,000 clones, 93% of them appearing once. The sample was CD8+ T cells sorted from blood. Receptor source: a human donor in good health. Each CDR3 is given without its conserved first and last residue. Clone size is not always given. Where it is, it says once, few, many or a class for expanded clones.

CDR3	V	J	size
ASSVSTSGGTNEQF	TRBV9	TRBJ2-1	once
ASASGGAWTDTQY	TRBV7-3	TRBJ2-3	.
ASSLYRRGDNSPLH	TRBV27	TRBJ1-6	.
ASSLDQETQY	TRBV11-3	TRBJ2-5	once
ASGGNTQY	TRBV10-2	TRBJ2-3	.
ASSLVVAGRGTEAF	TRBV4-1	TRBJ1-1	.
ASSLQGFEQY	TRBV7-2	TRBJ2-7	.
ASGPQLELNEKLF	TRBV6-5	TRBJ1-4	once
ASSQDLTSTEAF	TRBV4-1	TRBJ1-1	.
ASSQDNRGQGSLRTDTQY	TRBV4-3	TRBJ2-3	.
ASSLGTGRETQY	TRBV9	TRBJ2-5	.
ASSYSGGHGYGYT	TRBV6-5	TRBJ1-2	.
ASSAGRGNTEAF	TRBV10-1	TRBJ1-1	.
ASSPGTGAFDGYT	TRBV6-5	TRBJ1-2	.
ASSSQQGETQY	TRBV27	TRBJ2-5	.
ASSHRDGYEQY	TRBV7-6	TRBJ2-7	.
ASSLEPGYT	TRBV7-9	TRBJ1-2	.
ASSPPGLATLYEQF	TRBV18	TRBJ2-1	.
ASSESRQGLRTAF	TRBV10-1	TRBJ1-1	.
ASSRRQGDNSPLH	TRBV28	TRBJ1-6	.
ASSLSTDTQY	TRBV9	TRBJ2-3	.
ASSLAGTIHNEQF	TRBV5-6	TRBJ2-1	.
ASSPDTGHEQY	TRBV9	TRBJ2-7	.
ASTLGGINQPQH	TRBV5-6	TRBJ1-5	.
ASSPPPTNEKLF	TRBV11-2	TRBJ1-4	.
ASSSTGRPNEQF	TRBV7-9	TRBJ2-1	.
ASSLLTSGVQETQY	TRBV27	TRBJ2-5	.